This TCR beta chain was documented in a study of immunodeficiency (dated by TCRdb to the late 2010s). Context from the whole study: To search for oligoclonality and VDJ recombination defects, the researchers carried out a repertoire analysis.

Paper-wide results and their limitations: Between patients and controls, productive entropy and V-J pairing of CD4+ T cells looked similar. Severe oligoclonality, as judged by top-100 and total clonotype frequencies, was observed in patient CD8+ T cells but not in patient CD4+ T cells. Entropy comparisons showed n=3 (open circles) for patients versus healthy controls; a thymic development effect was only suggested as possible.

Turning to this clone: Its antigen is not yet known. No much larger clone exists at a distance of one base, and base qualities are not known.

Fewer naive CD4 and especially CD8 T cells, with expanded effector memory subpopulations, were found in the patients. CD3+CD4+ T cells were sorted from fresh PBMCs before TCR sequencing. Genomic DNA was isolated using the QIAamp DNA Blood Mini Kit and then sent out for immunoSEQ repertoire analysis. Using a standard quantity of genomic DNA template, multiplex PCR was run to amplify the CDR3 regions. An Illumina platform was used to sequence the PCR products. The paper's data handling went like this. Alignment of sequences to a reference was performed, and V, D and J gene definitions were taken from IMGT. To eliminate PCR and sequencing errors, a nearest-neighbor clustering algorithm combined closely related sequences. V, D and J usage in productive unique and total sequences was analyzed using ImmunoSEQ Analyzer tools and R version 3.6.1. TCRdb limited this immuneACCESS table to in-frame rearrangements with V and J called. A share of clones is missing; checked studies link under half to unresolved V genes, and the rest is unexplained. V and J calls and clone size are as listed in that table; D and trimming were resolved from the DNA. Counted in this sample were 2,000 to 3,000 clones; approximately 85% of them appeared once. Jointly, the top ten make up roughly 8.5% of the sample.

Trimming at the junction amounts to 6 bases on V and 1 base on J, and the germline ends lie 11 bases apart. CDR1 is given as MNHEY and CDR2 as SVGAGI, both from the germline V gene. From its cysteine to its phenylalanine, the CDR3 spans 14 amino acids. The kept DNA is CDR3 alone, 42 bases in frame from the first base. The source of this sequence is a girl aged 10 to 17 with POLD1 deficiency. The sample was CD4+ T cells from blood. The receptor chain draws on TRBV6-5 and TRBJ2-3; the D gene is possibly TRBD1, with 5 bases matching. The CDR3 reads as follows: CASRWTRGTDTQYF. The sequenced DNA is TGTGCCAGCAGGTGGACACGCGGCACAGATACGCAGTATTTT.